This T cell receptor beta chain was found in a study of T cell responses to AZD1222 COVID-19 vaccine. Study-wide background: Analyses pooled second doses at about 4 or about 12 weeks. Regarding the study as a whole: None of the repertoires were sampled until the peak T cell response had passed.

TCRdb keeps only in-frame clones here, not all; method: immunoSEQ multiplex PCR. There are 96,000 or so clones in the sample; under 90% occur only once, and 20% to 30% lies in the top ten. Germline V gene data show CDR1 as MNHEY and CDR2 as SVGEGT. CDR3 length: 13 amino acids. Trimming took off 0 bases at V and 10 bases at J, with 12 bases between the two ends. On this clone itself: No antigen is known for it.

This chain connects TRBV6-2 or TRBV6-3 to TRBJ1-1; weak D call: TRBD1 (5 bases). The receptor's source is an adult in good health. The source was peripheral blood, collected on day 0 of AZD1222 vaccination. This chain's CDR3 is CASSYSGWRGAFF. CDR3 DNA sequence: TGTGCCAGCAGTTACTCGGGGTGGAGGGGAGCTTTCTTT.